This record concerns one TCR beta chain sequence. The source of the sample is a study of patients and donors after allogeneic stem cell transplantation. MiXCR, run by TCRdb on the RT-PCR reads, gives a single entry per CDR3 protein. The sample holds approximately 150,000 distinct CDR3 sequences, about 32% seen once. This CDR3 spans 13 amino acids. Losses at the gene ends were 6 bases for V and 5 bases for J; bases not matched to a gene: 6. From germline, CDR1 is SGHRS and CDR2 YFSETQ. What was sequenced was blood, either unsorted or a sorted T cell fraction (not recorded which). The chain recombines TRBV5-1 with TRBJ1-1, with TRBD1 matching 8 bases. This receptor was taken from a human donor who was either an allogeneic HSCT recipient or a stem cell or donor lymphocyte infusion donor (not recorded which). It is not recorded whose cells these are; they may come from a transplant donor. CDR3 sequence (DNA): TGCGCCAGCAACCAACAGGGGGGGACTGAAGCTTTCTTT. This translates into CASNQQGGTEAFF. Looking up the rest from reference TRBV5-1 and TRBJ1-1 gives the full variable domain: KAGVTQTPRYLIKTRGQQVTLSCSPISGHRSVSWYQQTPGQGLQFLFEYFSETQRNKGNFPGRFSGRQFSNSRSEMNVSTLELGDSALYLCASNQQGGTEAFFGQGTRLTVV.